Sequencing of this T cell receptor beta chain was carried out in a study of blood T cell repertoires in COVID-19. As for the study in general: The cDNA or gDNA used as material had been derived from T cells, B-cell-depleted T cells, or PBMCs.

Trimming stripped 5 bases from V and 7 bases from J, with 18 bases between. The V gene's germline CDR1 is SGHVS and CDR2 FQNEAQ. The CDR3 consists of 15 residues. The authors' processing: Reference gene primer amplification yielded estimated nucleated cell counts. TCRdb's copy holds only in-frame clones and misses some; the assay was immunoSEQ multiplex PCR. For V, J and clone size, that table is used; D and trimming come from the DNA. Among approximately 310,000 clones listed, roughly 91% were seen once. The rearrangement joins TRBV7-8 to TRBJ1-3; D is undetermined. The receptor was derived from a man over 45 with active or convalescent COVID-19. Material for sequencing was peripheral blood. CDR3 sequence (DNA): TGTGCCAGCAGCCCCTCGGGGAGGGTCGGGAACACCATATATTTT. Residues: CASSPSGRVGNTIYF.